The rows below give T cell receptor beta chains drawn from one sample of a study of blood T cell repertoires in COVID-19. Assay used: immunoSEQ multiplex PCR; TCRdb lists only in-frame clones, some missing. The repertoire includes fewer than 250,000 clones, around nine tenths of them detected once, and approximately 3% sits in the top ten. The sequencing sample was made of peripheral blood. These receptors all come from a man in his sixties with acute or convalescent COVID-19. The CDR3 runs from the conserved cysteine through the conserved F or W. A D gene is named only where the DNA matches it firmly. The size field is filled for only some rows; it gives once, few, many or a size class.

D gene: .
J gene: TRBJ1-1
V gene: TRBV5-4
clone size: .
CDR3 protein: CASSLAGMNTEAFF
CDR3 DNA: TGTGCCAGCAGCTTGGCAGGCATGAACACTGAAGCTTTCTTT

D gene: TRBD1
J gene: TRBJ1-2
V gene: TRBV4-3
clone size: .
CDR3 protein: CASSRGDSGYGYTF
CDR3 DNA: TGCGCCAGCAGCCGGGGGGACAGCGGGTATGGCTACACCTTC

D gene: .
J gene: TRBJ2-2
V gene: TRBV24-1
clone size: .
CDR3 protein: CATAGTRNTGELFF
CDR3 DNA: TGTGCCACCGCCGGGACAAGGAACACCGGGGAGCTGTTTTTT

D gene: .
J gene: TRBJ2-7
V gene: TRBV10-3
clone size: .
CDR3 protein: CAISESTGNRPYEQYF
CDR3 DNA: TGTGCCATCAGTGAGTCGACGGGGAACCGGCCCTACGAGCAGTACTTC

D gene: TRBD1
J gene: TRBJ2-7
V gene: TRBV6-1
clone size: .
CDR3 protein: CASSDMGQGHEQYF
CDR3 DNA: TGTGCCAGCAGTGACATGGGACAGGGCCACGAGCAGTACTTC

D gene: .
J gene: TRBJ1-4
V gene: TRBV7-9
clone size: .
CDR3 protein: CASSSMGREGEKLFF
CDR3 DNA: TGTGCCAGCAGCTCCATGGGACGGGAGGGGGAAAAACTGTTTTTT

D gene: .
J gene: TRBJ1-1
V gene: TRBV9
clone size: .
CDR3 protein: CASSKEGVMNTEAFF
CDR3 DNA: TGTGCCAGCAGCAAAGAAGGGGTAATGAACACTGAAGCTTTCTTT

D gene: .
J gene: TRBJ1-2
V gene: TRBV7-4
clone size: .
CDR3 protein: CASSRGQGTFPGGYTF
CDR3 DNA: TGTGCCAGCAGCCGGGGCCAGGGGACATTTCCGGGGGGCTACACCTTC

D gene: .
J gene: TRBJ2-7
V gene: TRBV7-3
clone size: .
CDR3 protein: CASSLGAEQYF
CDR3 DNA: TGTGCCAGCAGCTTAGGGGCCGAGCAGTACTTC

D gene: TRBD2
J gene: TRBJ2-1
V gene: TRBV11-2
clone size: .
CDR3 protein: CASSFGLAGYNEQFF
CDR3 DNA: TGTGCCAGCAGCTTTGGGCTAGCGGGATACAATGAGCAGTTCTTC

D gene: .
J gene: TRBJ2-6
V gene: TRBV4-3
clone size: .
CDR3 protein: CASSQDRGLSGANVLTF
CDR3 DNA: TGCGCCAGCAGCCAAGATCGGGGTCTTTCTGGGGCCAACGTCCTGACTTTC

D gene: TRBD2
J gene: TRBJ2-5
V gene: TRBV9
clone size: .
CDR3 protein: CASSDRTSGGGTRETQYF
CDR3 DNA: TGTGCCAGCAGCGATAGGACTAGCGGGGGAGGGACGAGGGAGACCCAGTACTTC

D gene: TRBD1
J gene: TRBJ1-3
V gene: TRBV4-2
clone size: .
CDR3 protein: CASSSQPQGSGNTIYF
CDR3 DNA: TGTGCCAGCAGCTCCCAACCACAGGGGTCTGGAAACACCATATATTTT

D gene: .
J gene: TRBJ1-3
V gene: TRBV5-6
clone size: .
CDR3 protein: CASSPWALSSGNTIYF
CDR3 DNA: TGTGCCAGCAGTCCCTGGGCCCTGAGCTCTGGAAACACCATATATTTT

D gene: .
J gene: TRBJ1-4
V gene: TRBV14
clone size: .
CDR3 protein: CASSAYSATNEKLFF
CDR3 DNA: TGTGCCAGCAGCGCTTATAGTGCAACTAATGAAAAACTGTTTTTT

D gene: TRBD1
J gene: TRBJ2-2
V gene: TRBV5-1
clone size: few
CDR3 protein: CASSLKGQGAPGELFF
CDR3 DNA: TGCGCCAGCAGCCTGAAGGGACAGGGGGCCCCCGGGGAGCTGTTTTTT

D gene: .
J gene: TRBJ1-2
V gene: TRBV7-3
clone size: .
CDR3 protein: CASSLIPGNGYTF
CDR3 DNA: TGTGCCAGCAGCTTAATACCGGGGAATGGCTACACCTTC

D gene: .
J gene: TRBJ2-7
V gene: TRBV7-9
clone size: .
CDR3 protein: CASSPMDGRGYEQYF
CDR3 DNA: TGTGCCAGCAGCCCCATGGACGGCAGGGGCTACGAGCAGTACTTC

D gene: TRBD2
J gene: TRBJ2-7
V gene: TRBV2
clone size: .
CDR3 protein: CASIPVAGASYEQYF
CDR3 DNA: TGTGCCAGCATTCCCGTAGCGGGGGCCTCCTACGAGCAGTACTTC

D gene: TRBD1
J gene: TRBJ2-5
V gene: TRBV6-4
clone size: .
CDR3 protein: CASSYRGLQETQYF
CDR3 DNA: TGTGCCAGCAGTTACAGGGGGCTCCAAGAGACCCAGTACTTC

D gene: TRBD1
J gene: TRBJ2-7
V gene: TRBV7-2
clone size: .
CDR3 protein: CASSSPTGGEYEQYF
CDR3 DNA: TGTGCCAGCAGCTCCCCGACAGGGGGAGAGTACGAGCAGTACTTC

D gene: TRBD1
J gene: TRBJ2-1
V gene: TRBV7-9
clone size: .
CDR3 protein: CASSLVQGAYNEQFF
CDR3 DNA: TGTGCCAGCAGCTTAGTACAGGGGGCGTACAATGAGCAGTTCTTC

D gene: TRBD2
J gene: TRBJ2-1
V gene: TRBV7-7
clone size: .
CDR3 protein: CASSPWTSTAYNEQFF
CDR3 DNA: TGTGCCAGCAGCCCCTGGACTAGCACTGCCTACAATGAGCAGTTCTTC

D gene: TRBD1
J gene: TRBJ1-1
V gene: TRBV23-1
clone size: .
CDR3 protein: CASSPGQGRDLDTEAFF
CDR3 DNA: TGCGCCAGCAGTCCGGGACAGGGGAGGGATCTTGACACTGAAGCTTTCTTT

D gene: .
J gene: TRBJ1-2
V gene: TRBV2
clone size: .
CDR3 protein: CASSEAHQDGYTF
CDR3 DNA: TGTGCCAGCAGTGAAGCGCATCAGGATGGCTACACCTTC

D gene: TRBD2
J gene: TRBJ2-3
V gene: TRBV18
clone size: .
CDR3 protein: CASSPINSGGPADTQYF
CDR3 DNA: TGTGCCAGCTCACCAATTAATAGCGGGGGGCCGGCAGATACGCAGTATTTT

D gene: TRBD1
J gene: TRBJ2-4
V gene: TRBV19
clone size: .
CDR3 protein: CASSIPQGARQENIQYF
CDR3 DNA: TGTGCCAGTAGTATTCCCCAGGGGGCGCGTCAGGAAAACATTCAGTACTTC

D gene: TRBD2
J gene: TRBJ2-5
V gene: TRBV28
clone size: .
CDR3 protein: CAVTSGGPKETQYF
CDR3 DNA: TGTGCCGTCACTAGCGGGGGACCTAAAGAGACCCAGTACTTC

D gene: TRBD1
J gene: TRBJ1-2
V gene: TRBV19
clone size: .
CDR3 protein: CASSAGTGGDYGYTF
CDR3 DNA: TGTGCCAGTAGTGCCGGGACAGGGGGCGACTATGGCTACACCTTC

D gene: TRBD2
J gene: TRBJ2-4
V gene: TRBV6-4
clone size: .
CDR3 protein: CASRSGGGHLAKNIQYF
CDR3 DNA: TGTGCCAGCAGGAGCGGGGGGGGACATCTAGCCAAAAACATTCAGTACTTC

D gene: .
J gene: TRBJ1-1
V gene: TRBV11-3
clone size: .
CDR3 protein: CASSWGAGSTEAFF
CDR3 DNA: TGTGCCAGCAGCTGGGGTGCGGGGAGCACTGAAGCTTTCTTT

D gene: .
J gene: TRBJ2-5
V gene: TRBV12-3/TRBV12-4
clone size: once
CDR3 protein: CASTLGGTQYF
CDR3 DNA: TGTGCCAGCACCTTGGGGGGGACCCAGTACTTC

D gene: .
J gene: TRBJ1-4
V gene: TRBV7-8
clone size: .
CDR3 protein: CASSFSGGRGGEKLFF
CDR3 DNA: TGTGCCAGCAGCTTTAGCGGGGGCCGGGGGGGTGAAAAACTGTTTTTT

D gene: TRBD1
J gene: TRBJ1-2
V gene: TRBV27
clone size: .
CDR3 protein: CASSPRHMDRNYGYTF
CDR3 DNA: TGTGCCAGCAGTCCCCGACACATGGACAGGAATTATGGCTACACCTTC

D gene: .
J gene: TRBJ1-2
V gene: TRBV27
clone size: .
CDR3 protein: CASSPNGGGYGYTF
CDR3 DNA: TGTGCCAGCAGTCCAAACGGGGGGGGCTATGGCTACACCTTC

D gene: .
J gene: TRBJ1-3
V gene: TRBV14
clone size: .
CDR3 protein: CASSQDSGNTIYF
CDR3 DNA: TGTGCCAGCAGCCAAGACTCCGGAAACACCATATATTTT

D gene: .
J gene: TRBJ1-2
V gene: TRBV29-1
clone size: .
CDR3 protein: CSVGAGAPGYTF
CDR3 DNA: TGCAGCGTTGGAGCAGGGGCTCCTGGCTACACCTTC

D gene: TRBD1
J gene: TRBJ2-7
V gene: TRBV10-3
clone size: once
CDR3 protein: CAISARDRASYEQYF
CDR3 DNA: TGTGCCATCAGTGCCCGGGACAGGGCCTCCTACGAGCAGTACTTC

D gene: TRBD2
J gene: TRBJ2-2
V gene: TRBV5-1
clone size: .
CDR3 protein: CASASGGANTGELFF
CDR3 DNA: TGCGCCAGTGCTAGCGGGGGGGCGAACACCGGGGAGCTGTTTTTT

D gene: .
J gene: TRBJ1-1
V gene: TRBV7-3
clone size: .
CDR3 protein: CASSPKGLLNTEAFF
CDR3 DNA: TGTGCCAGCAGCCCGAAAGGACTCCTGAACACTGAAGCTTTCTTT

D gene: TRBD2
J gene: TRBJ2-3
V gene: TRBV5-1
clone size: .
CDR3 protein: CASSLGLAGGPLTDTQYF
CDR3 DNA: TGCGCCAGCAGCTTAGGACTAGCGGGGGGGCCGCTCACAGATACGCAGTATTTT

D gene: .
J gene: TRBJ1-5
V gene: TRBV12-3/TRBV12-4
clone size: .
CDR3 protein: CASSLVSNQPQHF
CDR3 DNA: TGTGCCAGCAGTTTAGTCTCTAATCAGCCCCAGCATTTT

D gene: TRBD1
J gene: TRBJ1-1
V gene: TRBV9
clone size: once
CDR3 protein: CASSATPGGTYTEAFF
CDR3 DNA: TGTGCCAGCAGCGCCACCCCAGGGGGAACTTACACTGAAGCTTTCTTT

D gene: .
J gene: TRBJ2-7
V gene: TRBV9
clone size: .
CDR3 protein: CASSVALVSYEQYF
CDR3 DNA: TGTGCCAGCAGCGTAGCTCTCGTCTCCTACGAGCAGTACTTC

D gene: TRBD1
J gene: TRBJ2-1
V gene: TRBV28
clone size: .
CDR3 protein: CASSLGRGQGLLEQFF
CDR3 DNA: TGTGCCAGCAGTTTAGGTCGGGGACAGGGGCTACTTGAGCAGTTCTTC

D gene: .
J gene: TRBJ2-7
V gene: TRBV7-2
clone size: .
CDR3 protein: CASSLGLQGRGYEQYF
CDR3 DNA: TGTGCCAGCAGCTTAGGGCTACAGGGTAGGGGGTACGAGCAGTACTTC

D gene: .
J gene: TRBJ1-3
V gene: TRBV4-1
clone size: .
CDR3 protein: CASSRQISGNTIYF
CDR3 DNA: TGCGCCAGCAGCCGCCAGATTTCTGGAAACACCATATATTTT

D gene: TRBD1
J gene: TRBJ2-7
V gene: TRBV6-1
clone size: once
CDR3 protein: CASSEAGTGSYEQYF
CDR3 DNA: TGTGCCAGCAGTGAAGCCGGGACAGGGAGCTACGAGCAGTACTTC

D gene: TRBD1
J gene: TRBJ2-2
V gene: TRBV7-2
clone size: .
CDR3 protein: CASSSPGQGIPSNTGELFF
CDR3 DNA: TGTGCCAGCAGCTCGCCGGGACAGGGAATCCCTTCGAACACCGGGGAGCTGTTTTTT

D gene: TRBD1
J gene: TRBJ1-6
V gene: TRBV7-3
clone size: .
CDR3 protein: CASRGAGTGNSPLHF
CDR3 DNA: TGTGCCAGCAGAGGCGCCGGGACAGGGAATTCACCCCTCCACTTT

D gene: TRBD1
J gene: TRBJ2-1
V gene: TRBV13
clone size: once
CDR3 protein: CASSTGQGSSYNEQFF
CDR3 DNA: TGTGCCAGCAGCACCGGACAGGGGAGTTCCTACAATGAGCAGTTCTTC